This T cell receptor beta chain was profiled in a study of molecular identifiers for immune sequencing clone quantification. Study-wide points: Among 920,000 or so naive cells, as was reported, spiked Jurkat TCR RNA from one cell was detectable. Effector cells had over 97% of their molecules in clones above 20 RNA copies, while naive cells had under 1%.

Naive CD8 sequencing libraries were generated from around 20,000 to 1,000,000 sorted cells, with 10%, 30% or 50% RNA as input. TCRdb reprocessed the PCR reads via MiXCR and lists one record per CDR3 protein. The table shows 60,000 to 75,000 distinct CDR3 sequences, with around a fifth occurring only once. This clonotype was seen ten or more times. Its specificity is not known. V shed 6 bases and J shed 0 bases, with 23 bases lying between them. The CDR3 is made up of 18 amino acids. The clonotype comes from a human donor in good health. Some libraries in this study had Jurkat cell RNA spiked in. The sample was naive CD8+ T cells from blood, with Jurkat cell RNA spiked in. Subset in this sample: FACS-sorted CD8+CD4-CCR7+CD45RA+ naive T cells. The V gene is TRBV12-3 or TRBV12-4, the J gene TRBJ1-2; D might be TRBD1 (5 bases). The CDR3 region is CASRGSGPPGEANYGYTF. As DNA, the CDR3 is TGTGCCAGCAGGGGATCCGGACCCCCGGGGGAAGCTAACTATGGCTACACCTTC.